Below, one T cell receptor beta chain is given with its context. Its antigen is unidentified. TCRdb's copy holds only in-frame clones and misses some; the assay was immunoSEQ multiplex PCR. Here the sample spans some 71,000 clones, roughly four fifths being singletons. The sample comes from a study of T cells in localized non-small cell lung cancer. The CDR3 is made up of 15 amino acids. The V end was cut by 4 bases, the J end by 5 bases, with 18 bases between. CDR1 and CDR2 from the germline V gene are SGHRS and YFSETQ. Study conclusions and caveats: Without multi-region sequencing, intratumor heterogeneity could not be excluded. With higher T cell density in blood came longer overall survival. Tumor trailed uninvolved adjacent lung in T cell clonality, which peaked there.

The chain employs TRBV5-1 and TRBJ1-1, with D possibly matching TRBD1 (5 bases). The input for sequencing was peripheral blood, taken before any cancer treatment. The receptor was isolated from a female donor over 55 with stage I lung adenocarcinoma. The DNA for the CDR3 is TGCGCCAGCAGCACCACCCTGGGGACCGGGACTGAAGCTTTCTTT. Protein product: CASSTTLGTGTEAFF. Full variable domain (missing parts from reference TRBV5-1 and TRBJ1-1): KAGVTQTPRYLIKTRGQQVTLSCSPISGHRSVSWYQQTPGQGLQFLFEYFSETQRNKGNFPGRFSGRQFSNSRSEMNVSTLELGDSALYLCASSTTLGTGTEAFFGQGTRLTVV.